The T cell receptor (beta chain) under discussion was sequenced for a study of persistence of HIV-infected CD4 T cells. The immunoSEQ assay was version 4, run in survey mode. Clones were sequenced by immunoSEQ multiplex PCR, and TCRdb holds only the in-frame ones, with some missing. The data show about 45,000 clones, with more than 80% seen just once and 2.5% to 4% held by the top ten. This nonspecific control used anti-CD3/anti-CD28 bead stimulation of CD4+ T cells. CD4+ T cells upregulating both CD40 ligand and CD69 were sorted as responding cells. A roughly 17-hour stimulation of CD8-depleted PBMCs used anti-CD28/CD49d costimulation, CD40-blocking antibody and enfuvirtide. In germline, CDR1 is SGHVS, CDR2 FQNEAQ. CDR3 length equals 16 residues. Losses at the gene ends were 4 bases for V and 1 base for J; bases not matched to a gene: 8. This clone has just a few counts. What it binds is not known.

The specimen was CD4+ T cells sorted from PBMCs after approximately 19-hour stimulation, collected from a patient who received antiretroviral therapy. The TCR sequence derives from an adult woman with HIV who was CMV-seropositive. V is TRBV7-8 and J is TRBJ1-1; TRBD1 matches at 8 bases. The DNA for the CDR3 is TGTGCCAGCAGCTCTTGGACAGGGAGAGGGAACACTGAAGCTTTCTTT. Its translation: CASSSWTGRGNTEAFF.